This T cell receptor beta chain was sequenced in a study of T cells in women clearing cervical HPV infection. About the research overall: Case blood was drawn a median around 150 days after lesion detection.

Details on this clone: The CDR3 end lies 3 residues beyond the end of the read and is filled in from the germline J gene.

This table comes from immunoSEQ multiplex PCR, and its TCRdb copy is limited to in-frame clones, with some not included. Reported are some 20,000 clones; the ten largest clones contain around 5.4%. The CDR3 has 14 residues. The germline gives CDR1 SGHVS, CDR2 FNYEAQ. With V trimmed by 1 base and J by 6 bases, 5 bases remained unmatched. The sequencing sample was made of blood buffy coat. The V gene is TRBV7-6, the J gene TRBJ1-2; 7 bases fit TRBD1. This sequence originates from a woman between 18 and 69 years old with a cervical HPV16 infection that either progressed to CIN3+ or cleared (not recorded which). CDR3 residues: CASSLVPGTDGYTF. The part of the CDR3 DNA that was read is TGTGCCAGCAGCTTAGTACCAGGGACAGATGGC.